This entry lists 25 T cell receptor beta chains sequenced from one sample in a study of blood T cell repertoires in COVID-19. TCRdb's copy holds only in-frame clones and misses some; the assay was immunoSEQ multiplex PCR. The sample holds roughly 250,000 clones; approximately 90% are singletons and the top ten take 1.5% to 2%. Sequencing used PBMCs or T cells enriched from blood (not recorded which). Receptors originate from a woman aged 18-35 years who had recovered from COVID-19.

This chain connects TRBV2 to TRBJ2-5; the match to TRBD1 covers 8 bases. The V gene's germline CDR1 is SNHLY and CDR2 FYNNEI. Losses at the gene ends were 9 bases for V and 5 bases for J; bases not matched to a gene: 5. This CDR3 has 12 residues. CDR3 sequence reads: CARGQGSETQYF. CDR3 sequence (DNA): TGTGCCAGAGGACAGGGTTCGGAGACCCAGTACTTC.

This chain uses TRBV6-4 with TRBJ2-2; 7 nucleotides match TRBD1. Unmatched junction bases numbered 4, after V lost 4 bases and J lost 5 bases. This CDR3 region has 14 residues. Germline CDR1 and CDR2: MRHNA and SNTAGT. The CDR3 is CASSVQGSTGELFF. The CDR3 DNA is TGTGCCAGCAGTGTACAGGGGAGTACCGGGGAGCTGTTTTTT.

The V and J genes are TRBV28 and TRBJ1-5, with D perhaps matching TRBD1 (5 bases). V gave up 10 bases and J gave up 11 bases, with 24 bases separating them. Germline V lookup: CDR1 MDHEN, CDR2 SYDVKM. The CDR3 is made up of 14 amino acids. The CDR3 region has the DNA TGTGCCACCCACCTGGGACTCCTTCATGGAGCCCAGCATTTT. Encoded protein: CATHLGLLHGAQHF.

Written as DNA, the CDR3 is TGTGCCAGCAGCCCCCTCTCAGGCTCGCAGTCAACCTCTGGAAACACCATATATTTT. It is translated as CASSPLSGSQSTSGNTIYF. The V call is TRBV3-1 (or the pseudogene TRBV3-2), the J call TRBJ1-3; D unclear. The V gene lost 4 bases and the J gene lost 0 bases, with 22 bases spanning the gap. The CDR3 extends over 19 amino acids. The germline gives CDR1 LGHDT, CDR2 YNNKEL (reference sequence).

J is TRBJ1-2 and V is TRBV27; D is possibly TRBD1 (6 bases). The CDR3 covers 13 residues. Trimming stripped 2 bases from V and 4 bases from J, with 8 bases between. In germline, CDR1 is MNHEY, CDR2 SMNVEV (reference sequence). The CDR3 bases are TGTGCCAGCAGTTTAGCAGGGGCCTATGGCTACACCTTC. Its translation is CASSLAGAYGYTF.

The J gene is TRBJ2-3, the V gene TRBV14; TRBD2 aligns across 16 bases. This CDR3 contains 16 residues. The junction had 7 bases not matched to a gene; V was cut back by 4 bases and J by 9 bases. In germline, CDR1 is SGHDN, CDR2 FVKESK. CDR3 DNA: TGTGCCAGCAGCCTGGGACTAGCGGGAGGGTCCAGCACGCAGTATTTT. Translation gives CASSLGLAGGSSTQYF.

V usage is TRBV7-8 and J usage is TRBJ1-2, with 8 bases matching TRBD1. Germline-derived CDR1 and CDR2 are SGHVS and FQNEAQ. This CDR3 is 15 amino acids long. Trimming removed 3 bases from V and 0 bases from J; junction bases left unmatched: 3. CDR3 bases: TGTGCCAGCAGCTTCGGACAGGGAACTAACTATGGCTACACCTTC. It yields the protein CASSFGQGTNYGYTF. The entire variable domain, with the rest obtained from reference TRBV7-8 and TRBJ1-2, is as follows: GAGVSQSPRYKVAKRGQDVALRCDPISGHVSLFWYQQALGQGPEFLTYFQNEAQLDKSGLPSDRFFAERPEGSVSTLKIQRTQQEDSAVYLCASSFGQGTNYGYTFGSGTRLTVV.

The table lists this clone with a count of one. J is TRBJ2-7 and V is TRBV7-2; 7 bases match TRBD2. The germline V gene has CDR1 SGHTA and CDR2 FQGNSA. Germline trimming cut 8 bases from V and 2 bases from J; bases unmatched to any gene: 9. This CDR3 contains 14 residues. CDR3 sequence reads: CASSRGGQPYEQYF. The CDR3 DNA is TGTGCCAGCTCCCGGGGAGGGCAACCCTACGAGCAGTACTTC.

This clone has a single count. This chain connects TRBV11-3 to TRBJ1-1, with 9 bases matching TRBD1. Germline loops: CDR1 SGHNT, CDR2 YENEEA. V shed 5 bases, J shed 7 bases, and the junction held 11 bases outside the gene matches. This CDR3 comprises 15 residues. DNA of the CDR3: TGTGCCAGCAGCCCTGGGACAGGGAGAGCTGGTGAAGCTTTCTTT. Translating gives CASSPGTGRAGEAFF.

The chain combines TRBV10-3 with TRBJ1-6; D call uncertain. The V gene lost 4 bases and the J gene lost 11 bases, with 15 bases spanning the gap. The CDR3 totals 14 residues. Germline assignment: CDR1 ENHRY and CDR2 SYGVKD. Written as DNA, the CDR3 is TGTGCCATCAGTGCCCCCTTTGGTACGGCACCCCTCCACTTT. Residues: CAISAPFGTAPLHF.

The genes are TRBV24-1 and TRBJ2-2, with TRBD1 matching 9 bases. Germline V gene data show CDR1 as KGHDR and CDR2 as SFDVKD. This CDR3 is built from 17 residues. After removal of 2 bases from V and 6 bases from J, the junction contained 9 bases not matched to a gene. CDR3 sequence reads: CATSDSARTGASGELFF. The DNA for the CDR3 is TGTGCCACCAGTGATTCAGCCCGGACAGGGGCTTCCGGGGAGCTGTTTTTT.

The chain has TRBV4-1 and TRBJ1-1, with D possibly being TRBD1 (5 bases). V lost 1 base and J 1 base, leaving 13 bases between the germline ends. This CDR3 is built from 16 residues. Germline CDR1 and CDR2: MGHRA and YSYEKL. The DNA of the CDR3 is TGCGCCAGCAGCCAAGTTAAGGTTGACAGGAACACTGAAGCTTTCTTT. Translating it yields CASSQVKVDRNTEAFF.

The chain combines TRBV4-2 with TRBJ1-2; the D gene is possibly TRBD1 (5 bases). Between the trimmed V and J ends, which lost 0 bases and 8 bases, there was a span of 16 bases. Germline CDR1 reads LGHNA; CDR2 reads YNFKEQ. This CDR3 comprises 15 residues. The CDR3 loop reads CASSQDLRASLGYTF. For the CDR3, the DNA is TGTGCCAGCAGCCAAGATCTCAGGGCGAGTTTGGGCTACACCTTC.

This chain uses TRBV7-6 with TRBJ1-5, with 9 bases lining up with TRBD1. With V trimmed by 5 bases and J by 3 bases, 5 bases remained unmatched. CDR1 SGHVS and CDR2 FNYEAQ come from the germline V gene. The length of the CDR3 is 15 residues. CDR3 amino acids: CASSRTGATNQPQHF. The CDR3 DNA reads TGTGCCAGCAGCCGGACAGGGGCAACCAATCAGCCCCAGCATTTT.

This chain links TRBV18 with TRBJ1-3, with a tentative D call TRBD1 (5 bases). CDR1 is KGHSH, CDR2 LQKENI, per germline. The CDR3 consists of 15 residues. The V gene lost 5 bases and the J gene lost 0 bases, with 11 bases spanning the gap. This chain's CDR3 is CASSARQISGNTIYF. CDR3 bases: TGTGCCAGCTCAGCAAGACAGATCTCTGGAAACACCATATATTTT.

The V gene is TRBV7-9, the J gene TRBJ1-2; 7 positions match TRBD1. The trim removed 4 bases at V and 1 base at J, leaving 9 bases unmatched. The CDR3 extends over 16 amino acids. The germline gives CDR1 SEHNR, CDR2 FQNEAQ (reference sequence). CDR3 residues: CASSSGQHAFNYGYTF. The CDR3 DNA follows: TGTGCCAGCAGCTCGGGACAGCATGCTTTTAACTATGGCTACACCTTC.

The genes are TRBV10-3 and TRBJ2-1, with TRBD2 matching 9 bases. Losses at the gene ends were 7 bases for V and 2 bases for J; bases not matched to a gene: 9. Germline V gene lookup returns CDR1 ENHRY and CDR2 SYGVKD. This CDR3 contains 16 residues. The CDR3 reads CAITPGGGAAYNEQFF. CDR3 DNA sequence: TGTGCCATCACCCCAGGCGGGGGGGCCGCCTACAATGAGCAGTTCTTC.

The CDR3 DNA is TGTGCCAGCTCACCCAGACGGAGCGACGGAGAAAAACTGTTTTTT. Amino acid sequence: CASSPRRSDGEKLFF. This chain uses TRBV18 with TRBJ1-4; D remains unclear. V shed 3 bases and J shed 8 bases, with 16 bases lying between them. This CDR3 is built from 15 residues. Germline loops: CDR1 KGHSH, CDR2 LQKENI.

The chain carries TRBV9 and TRBJ2-1; 8 bases fit TRBD2. Trimming took 0 bases from V and 5 from J; bases not matched to a gene: 16. Germline values: CDR1 SGDLS, CDR2 YYNGEE. The CDR3 contains 19 residues. The chain's CDR3 is CASSVGLPGIGRDHNEQFF. Written as DNA, the CDR3 is TGTGCCAGCAGCGTAGGCCTACCCGGGATCGGGAGGGACCACAATGAGCAGTTCTTC.

The chain is built from TRBV3-1 (or the pseudogene TRBV3-2) and TRBJ2-1; possibly TRBD2 for D (6 bases). The CDR3 has 16 amino acids. Germline CDR1 is LGHDT and CDR2 is YNNKEL (reference sequence). V lost 0 bases, J lost 4 bases, and 13 bases lay in between. The CDR3 coding sequence is TGTGCCAGCAGCCAAGACCTAGGAGGGGCATACAATGAGCAGTTCTTC. It encodes CASSQDLGGAYNEQFF.

The V and J genes are TRBV4-1 and TRBJ2-1, with 9 bases matching TRBD1. Looked up from germline, CDR1 is MGHRA and CDR2 is YSYEKL. This CDR3 spans 16 amino acids. With 3 bases clipped from V and 4 bases from J, the junction kept 7 bases outside the gene matches. The CDR3 here is CASSHGGGQGYNEQFF. The CDR3 nucleotides read TGCGCCAGCAGCCACGGTGGGGGACAGGGTTACAATGAGCAGTTCTTC.

This rearrangement joins TRBV6-2 or TRBV6-3 to TRBJ1-2; the match to TRBD1 covers 8 bases. The ends lost 2 bases at V and 3 bases at J; junction bases unmatched: 5. The CDR3 is 15 residues long. CDR1 MNHEY and CDR2 SVGEGT come from the germline V gene. CDR3 DNA: TGTGCCAGCAGTTACGGGACAGGATGGGACTATGGCTACACCTTC. Its translation: CASSYGTGWDYGYTF.

The chain employs TRBV27 and TRBJ1-1; no firm D call. Looked up from germline, CDR1 is MNHEY and CDR2 is SMNVEV (reference sequence). Trimming took 7 bases from V and 0 from J, leaving 6 bases between them. The CDR3 spans 12 residues. The CDR3 DNA reads as TGTGCCAGCAAGAGCATGAACACTGAAGCTTTCTTT. Translating gives CASKSMNTEAFF.

This rearrangement joins TRBV7-9 to TRBJ2-7, with 7 bases matching TRBD2. Trimming cost V 6 bases and J 4 bases; bases outside gene matches: 3. This CDR3 has 12 residues. Germline CDR1 SEHNR, CDR2 FQNEAQ (reference sequence). CDR3 residues: CASRSGTYEQYF. For the CDR3, the DNA is TGTGCCAGCAGAAGCGGGACTTACGAGCAGTACTTC.

V is TRBV28 and J is TRBJ2-5, with D possibly being TRBD2 (5 bases). This CDR3 is 15 amino acids long. CDR1 and CDR2 (germline): MDHEN, SYDVKM. Trimming took off 2 bases at V and 7 bases at J, with 17 bases between the two ends. The CDR3 is CASSLVEGSEGTQYF. The CDR3 DNA sequence: TGTGCCAGCAGTTTAGTAGAGGGATCCGAAGGGACCCAGTACTTC.